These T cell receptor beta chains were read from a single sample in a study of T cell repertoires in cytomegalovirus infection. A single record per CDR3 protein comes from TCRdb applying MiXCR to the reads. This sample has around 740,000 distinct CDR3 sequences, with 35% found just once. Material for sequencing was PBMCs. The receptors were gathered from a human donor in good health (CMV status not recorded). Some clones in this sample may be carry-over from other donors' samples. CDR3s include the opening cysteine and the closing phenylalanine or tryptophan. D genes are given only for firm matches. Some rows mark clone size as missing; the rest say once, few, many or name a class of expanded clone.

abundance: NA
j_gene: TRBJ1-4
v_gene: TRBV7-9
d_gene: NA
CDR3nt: TGTGCCAGCAGCTCCCTCGAACAGAAACCATCTAGAACAACTAATGAAAAACTGTTTTTT
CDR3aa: CASSSLEQKPSRTTNEKLFF

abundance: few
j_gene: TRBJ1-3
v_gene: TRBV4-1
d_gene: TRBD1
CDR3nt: TGCGCCAGCAGCCAAGTGGGACAGCAGTTTGGAAACACCATATATTTT
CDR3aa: CASSQVGQQFGNTIYF

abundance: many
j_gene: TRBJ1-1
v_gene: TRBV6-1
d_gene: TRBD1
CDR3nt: TGTGCCAGCAGCCACCTTGACAGGGCTAACACTGAAGCTTTCTTT
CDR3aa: CASSHLDRANTEAFF

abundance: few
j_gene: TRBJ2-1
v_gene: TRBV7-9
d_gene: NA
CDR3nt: TGTGCCAGCAGCCGCCCTGGCTCAGGGGCCCTAAATGAGCAGTTCTTC
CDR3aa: CASSRPGSGALNEQFF

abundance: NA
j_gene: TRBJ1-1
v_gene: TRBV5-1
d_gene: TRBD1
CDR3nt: TGCGCCAGCAGCTCCGGGACAGGGGGCTTAGTGAGTGCTTTCTTT
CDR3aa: CASSSGTGGLVSAFF

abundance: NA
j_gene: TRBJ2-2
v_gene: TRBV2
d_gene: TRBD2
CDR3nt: TGTGCCAGCAGTATAGCGGGAGGCGGGAACACCGGGGAGCTGTTTTTT
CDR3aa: CASSIAGGGNTGELFF

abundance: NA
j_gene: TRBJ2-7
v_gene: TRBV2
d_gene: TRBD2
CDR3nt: TGTGCCAGCAGTACCGGGACTAGCGGGTCCCCGCAGTACTTC
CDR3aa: CASSTGTSGSPQYF

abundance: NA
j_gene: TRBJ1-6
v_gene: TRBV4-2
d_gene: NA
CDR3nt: TGTGCCAGCAGCCTCGGACGGACTCATTCACCCCTCCACTTT
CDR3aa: CASSLGRTHSPLHF

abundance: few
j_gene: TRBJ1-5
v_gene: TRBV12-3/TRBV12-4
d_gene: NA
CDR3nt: TGTGCCAGCAGTTCGGAGGATTGGGGGGATAGCAATCAGCCCCAGCATTTT
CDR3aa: CASSSEDWGDSNQPQHF

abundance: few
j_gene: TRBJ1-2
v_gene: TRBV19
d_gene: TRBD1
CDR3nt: TGTGCCAGTATTCCCGGGACAGGGGACTATGGCTACACCTTC
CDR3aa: CASIPGTGDYGYTF

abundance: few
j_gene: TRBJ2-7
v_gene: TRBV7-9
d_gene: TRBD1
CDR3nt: TGTGCCAGCGACAGGGGGAACGAGCAGTACTTC
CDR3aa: CASDRGNEQYF

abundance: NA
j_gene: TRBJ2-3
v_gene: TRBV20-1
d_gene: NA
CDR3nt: TGCAGTGCTCCCGCGGCAGGGCGATTCACAGATACGCAGTATTTT
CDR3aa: CSAPAAGRFTDTQYF

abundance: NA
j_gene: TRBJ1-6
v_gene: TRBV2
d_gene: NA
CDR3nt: TGTGCCAGCGGGGGACCGTTCCTCGATAATTCACCCCTCCACTTT
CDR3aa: CASGGPFLDNSPLHF

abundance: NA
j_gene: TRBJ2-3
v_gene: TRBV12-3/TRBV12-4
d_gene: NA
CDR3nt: TGTGCCAGCAGTCCGGCTAGATACGTCGCAGATACGCAGTATTTT
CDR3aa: CASSPARYVADTQYF